These T cell receptor beta chains were read from a single sample in a study of molecular identifiers for immune sequencing clone quantification. MiXCR, applied by TCRdb to the PCR reads, yields one record per CDR3 protein. There are tens of thousands of distinct CDR3 sequences in the sample; 20% to 25% occur only once, and around 1.1% lies in the top ten. Sequencing used naive CD8+ T cells from blood, with Jurkat cell RNA spiked in. The receptor source for this set is a human donor in good health. Some libraries in this study had Jurkat cell RNA spiked in. CDR3s include the opening cysteine and the closing phenylalanine or tryptophan. The order of the fields is clone size, J gene, V gene, D gene, CDR3 DNA, CDR3 protein. D genes are given only for firm matches. Only part of the rows carry a size: once, few, many, or a class if the clone is expanded.

>few|TRBJ1-1|TRBV19|.
TGTGCCAGTAGTCTCCTCTCTGAAGCTTTCTTT
CASSLLSEAFF
>many|TRBJ2-3|TRBV7-9|TRBD2
TGTGCCAGCAGCGTCCCCGGGACTAGCGGGAGGGGCACAGATACGCAGTATTTT
CASSVPGTSGRGTDTQYF
>many|TRBJ2-3|TRBV6-1|TRBD2
TGTGCCAGCAGTGAAATCGGGGGGAGTGTTGGAACAGATACGCAGTATTTT
CASSEIGGSVGTDTQYF
>.|TRBJ2-1|TRBV4-3|.
TGCGCCAGCAGCCACGAAAACCGGGACTCCCTGATCAATGAGCACTTCTTC
CASSHENRDSLINEHFF
>many|TRBJ2-3|TRBV27|.
TGTGCCAGCAGTTTATCGAGCCCTTTAGGGACCACAGATACGCAGTATTTT
CASSLSSPLGTTDTQYF
>many|TRBJ2-7|TRBV7-3|.
TGTGCCAGCAGCATACAGGGCGGGGAGCAGTACTTC
CASSIQGGEQYF
>few|TRBJ2-1|TRBV5-1|TRBD1
TGCGCCAGCAGCTTCTGGGGACAGGGAGACTACAATGAGCAGTTCTTC
CASSFWGQGDYNEQFF
>many|TRBJ2-3|TRBV2|TRBD1
TGTGCCAGCCGGGACAGGGCGACAGATACGCAGTATTTT
CASRDRATDTQYF
>.|TRBJ2-7|TRBV7-2|.
TGTGCCAGCAGCCCCCTGGCGGATTCCTACGAGCAGTACTTC
CASSPLADSYEQYF
>many|TRBJ2-7|TRBV5-1|.
TGCGCCAGCAGATGGGGCCAGGACGAGCAGTACTTC
CASRWGQDEQYF
>many|TRBJ2-7|TRBV30|TRBD2
TGTGCCTGGAGTACTAGCGGGGGATACGAGCAGTACTTC
CAWSTSGGYEQYF
>few|TRBJ2-5|TRBV13|TRBD1
TGTGCCAGCAGCACGTGGGACAGCCAAGAGACCCAGTACTTC
CASSTWDSQETQYF
>.|TRBJ2-7|TRBV20-1|.
TGCAGTGCTAGAGATTTAGTCACCGAGCAGTACTTC
CSARDLVTEQYF
>many|TRBJ2-2|TRBV2|.
TGTGCCAGCAGTCTCTACAGGGACGTAACCGGGGAGCTGTTTTTT
CASSLYRDVTGELFF
>.|TRBJ2-7|TRBV20-1|.
TGCAGTGCTAGAGATTTCCAGGGCTCCTACGAGCAGTACTTC
CSARDFQGSYEQYF
>few|TRBJ2-7|TRBV27|TRBD1
TGTGCCAGCAGTTTCAGGGGGCAATCCTACGAGCAGTACTTC
CASSFRGQSYEQYF
>many|TRBJ2-2|TRBV7-9|TRBD2
TGTGCCAGCAGCTTAGTAGTTAGCGGGAGCACCGGGGAGCTGTTTTTT
CASSLVVSGSTGELFF